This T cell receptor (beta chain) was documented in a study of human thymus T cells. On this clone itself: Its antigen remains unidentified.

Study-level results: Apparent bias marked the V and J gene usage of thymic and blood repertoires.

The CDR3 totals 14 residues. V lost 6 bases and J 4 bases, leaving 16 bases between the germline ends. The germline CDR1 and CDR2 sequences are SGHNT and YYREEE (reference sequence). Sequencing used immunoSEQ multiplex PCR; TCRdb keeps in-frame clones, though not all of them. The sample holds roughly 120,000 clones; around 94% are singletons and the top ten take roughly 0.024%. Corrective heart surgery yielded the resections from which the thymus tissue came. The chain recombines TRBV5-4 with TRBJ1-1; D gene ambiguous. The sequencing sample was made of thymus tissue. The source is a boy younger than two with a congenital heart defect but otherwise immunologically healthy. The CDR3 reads CASTKKWGGTEAFF. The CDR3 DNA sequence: TGTGCCAGCACCAAGAAGTGGGGTGGCACTGAAGCTTTCTTT.